The 2 T cell receptor beta chains below were found in one sample sequenced in a study of T cells expressing NK-cell markers. TCRdb reprocessed the 5' RACE reads and keeps a single row for each CDR3 protein, giving no DNA. The sample includes hundreds of thousands of distinct CDR3 sequences. The sample comprised blood T cells: a sorted CD56 or NKG2C T cell subset, CD4+ or CD8+ T cells, or bulk PBMC T cells (not recorded which). The receptors were gathered from a woman aged 18 to 75 in good health.

V and J are TRBV20-1 and TRBJ2-3; the TRBD2 assignment by TCRdb is unverifiable without DNA. CDR1 is DFQATT, CDR2 SNEGSKA, per germline (reference sequence). CDR3 length: 15 residues. The CDR3 here is CSARTLAGGTDTQYF.

The gene calls are TRBV5-6 and TRBJ1-2; with no DNA, the TCRdb D assignment of TRBD1 cannot be verified. This CDR3 is built from 17 residues. Germline V gives CDR1 SGHDT, CDR2 YYEEEE. CDR3: CASRGDRGLVGNYGYTF.